This TCR beta chain was profiled in a study of regulatory T cells in long-lasting Graves disease. The sample holds many counts of this clonotype. The time point was: newly diagnosed GD, antithyroid drugs for less than 3 months. Preparation of the TCR library used RNA extracted from PBMCs. Per American Thyroid Association guidelines, Graves' disease was diagnosed. The V end was cut by 2 bases, the J end by 3 bases, with 13 bases between. The CDR3 spans 15 residues. Germline values: CDR1 GTSNPN, CDR2 SVGIG (reference sequence). Libraries of TCR beta came from iRepertoire HTBI primers plus Arm-PCR of CDR3 regions. From the multiplex PCR reads, TCRdb called clonotypes with MiXCR, one entry per CDR3 protein. The data contain approximately 390,000 distinct CDR3 sequences, around 16% of them singletons. The same specimen was also included in a second study, on T cells in Graves' hyperthyroidism and ophthalmopathy.

This clonotype was sampled from a woman between 18 and 30 years old with Graves disease. This specimen consisted of peripheral blood mononuclear cells (PBMCs), obtained at new diagnosis, from a patient treated with antithyroid drugs. The chain combines TRBV30 with TRBJ2-2, with D possibly being TRBD1 (5 bases). The CDR3 loop reads CAWSHSRVHTGELFF. The CDR3 bases are TGTGCCTGGAGTCACAGCAGGGTGCACACCGGGGAGCTGTTTTTT. The full variable domain, with the rest looked up from reference TRBV30 and TRBJ2-2, is SQTIHQWPATLVQPVGSPLSLECTVEGTSNPNLYWYRQAAGRGLQLLFYSVGIGQISSEVPQNLSASRPQDRQFILSSKKLLLSDSGFYLCAWSHSRVHTGELFFGEGSRLTVL.